Listed here are 11 T cell receptor beta chains from one sample, sequenced in a study of T-cell reconstitution after alpha-beta-depleted transplantation in children. Unique molecular identifiers were built into the TCRbeta library. TCRdb re-called the PCR reads through MiXCR, storing one row per CDR3 protein. The sample gives nearly 350,000 distinct CDR3 sequences, around 15% of which show up once; 35% to 50% is in the top ten. Sequencing used PBMCs, mostly from graft donor cells, obtained 360 days after TCRalphabeta/CD19-depleted stem cell transplant. These receptors were taken from a male patient aged 2 to 10 who had a stem cell transplant for acute lymphoblastic leukemia, so the T cells may come from the graft donor.

This chain uses TRBV7-2 with TRBJ2-1, with TRBD2 matching over 11 bases. Germline CDR1 is SGHTA and CDR2 is FQGNSA. This CDR3 has 17 amino acids. V was pared by 1 base and J by 6 bases, with 8 bases of the junction left unmatched. This CDR3 is CASSLVWGTSGGNEQFF. CDR3 DNA sequence: TGTGCCAGCAGCTTAGTTTGGGGGACTAGCGGAGGCAATGAGCAGTTCTTC.

This clonotype was seen only a few times. This chain joins TRBV29-1 and TRBJ2-2; 7 positions match TRBD1. Germline CDR1 is SQVTM and CDR2 is ANQGSEA. V trimming: 6 bases; J trimming: 6 bases; junction bases outside the gene matches: 7. The CDR3 runs 13 residues. The CDR3 region has the DNA TGCAGCGTGGATACAGGGGACGCCGGGGAGCTGTTTTTT. Residues: CSVDTGDAGELFF.

Many counts were recorded for this clonotype. The CDR3 protein is CASSFGHNEQFF. As DNA, the CDR3 is TGTGCCAGCAGCTTCGGGCACAATGAGCAGTTCTTC. The chain employs TRBV5-4 and TRBJ2-1; no clear D. The CDR3 consists of 12 residues. Per the germline V gene, CDR1 is SGHNT and CDR2 is YYREEE (reference sequence). V was cut by 2 bases and J by 5 bases, with 5 bases left in between.

This rearrangement joins TRBV4-2 to TRBJ2-7; D is undetermined. Trimming pared 0 bases from V and 5 bases from J, leaving 14 bases between. The CDR3 contains 15 residues. Germline CDR1 LGHNA, CDR2 YNFKEQ. The CDR3 sequence is CASSQDKGRDDEQYF. The CDR3 DNA is TGTGCCAGCAGCCAAGATAAGGGCCGAGACGACGAGCAGTACTTC.

The table lists this clonotype with many counts. The V call is TRBV4-3, the J call TRBJ1-4; possible D gene TRBD1, 5 bases. The germline V gene encodes CDR1 LGHNA and CDR2 YSLEER. CDR3 size: 19 residues. V shed 3 bases and J shed 0 bases, with 20 bases lying between them. CDR3 region: CASSQIGLFWGATNEKLFF. Written as DNA, the CDR3 is TGCGCCAGCAGCCAGATTGGGTTATTCTGGGGGGCAACTAATGAAAAACTGTTTTTT.

This chain uses TRBV18 with TRBJ2-1, with 7 bases matching TRBD2. The CDR3 covers 13 residues. J gave up 9 bases and V 2 bases, and 4 bases lay outside the gene matches. Germline lookup yields CDR1 KGHSH and CDR2 LQKENI. This chain's CDR3 is CASSPGLDVEQFF. CDR3 nucleotide sequence: TGTGCCAGCTCACCAGGACTAGATGTTGAGCAGTTCTTC.

The chain couples TRBV27 to TRBJ2-2; perhaps TRBD2 as D (7 bases). Germline V gives CDR1 MNHEY, CDR2 SMNVEV (reference sequence). There are 21 residues in the CDR3. The V and J ends lost 3 bases and 4 bases respectively, with 30 bases between them. The CDR3 region has the DNA TGTGCCAGCAGTTTCCTCTTTTTGGGGCCTCGCGGGAGAGGGGGCACCGGGGAGCTGTTTTTT. This translates into CASSFLFLGPRGRGGTGELFF.

The table lists this clonotype with a few counts. V usage is TRBV20-1 and J usage is TRBJ2-5, with D unresolved. The CDR3 has 12 amino acids. Trimming left V 2 bases short and J 5 bases short, with 9 bases between. In germline, CDR1 is DFQATT, CDR2 SNEGSKA (reference sequence). The CDR3 region has the DNA TGCAGTGCTAGACTCGGGCGGGAGACCCAGTACTTC. Amino acid sequence: CSARLGRETQYF.

CDR3 in DNA: TGCGCCAGCAGCCAAGGTACCGGGACAGGGAGGTGGGAGCAGTACTTC. Amino acids: CASSQGTGTGRWEQYF. The J gene is TRBJ2-7, the V gene TRBV4-1; 9 bases match TRBD1. Trimming cost V 1 base and J 7 bases; bases outside gene matches: 11. This CDR3 comprises 16 residues. CDR1 is MGHRA, CDR2 YSYEKL, per germline.

This clonotype was counted ten times or more. The chain uses TRBV7-2 and TRBJ2-2; D perhaps matches TRBD2 (5 bases). The length of the CDR3 is 17 residues. Per the germline V gene, CDR1 is SGHTA and CDR2 is FQGNSA. Trimming took off 3 bases at V and 2 bases at J, with 16 bases between the two ends. The CDR3 region is CASSFGKWETNTGELFF. In DNA, the CDR3 is TGTGCCAGCAGCTTTGGGAAATGGGAGACAAACACCGGGGAGCTGTTTTTT.

In nucleotides, the CDR3 is TGCGCCAGCAGCCAAGATGTGGGGGTCAAAAACATTCAGTACTTC. Protein product: CASSQDVGVKNIQYF. J is TRBJ2-4 and V is TRBV4-3, with D possibly being TRBD1 or TRBD2 (5 bases each). The CDR3 is 15 amino acids. The V gene's germline CDR1 is LGHNA and CDR2 YSLEER. Trimming left V 0 bases short and J 3 bases short, with 9 bases between.